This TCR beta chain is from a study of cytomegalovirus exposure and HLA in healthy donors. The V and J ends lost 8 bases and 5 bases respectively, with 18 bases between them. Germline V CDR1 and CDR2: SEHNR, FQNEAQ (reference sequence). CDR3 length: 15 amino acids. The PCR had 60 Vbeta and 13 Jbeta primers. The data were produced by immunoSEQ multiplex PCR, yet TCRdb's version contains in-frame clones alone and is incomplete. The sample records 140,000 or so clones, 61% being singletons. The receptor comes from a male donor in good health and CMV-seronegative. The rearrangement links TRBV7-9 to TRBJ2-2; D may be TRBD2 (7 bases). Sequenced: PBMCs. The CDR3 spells CASPVGGGRTGELFF. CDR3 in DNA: TGTGCCAGCCCGGTGGGGGGGGGCCGGACCGGGGAGCTGTTTTTT. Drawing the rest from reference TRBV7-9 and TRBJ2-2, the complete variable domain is DTGVSQNPRHKITKRGQNVTFRCDPISEHNRLYWYRQTLGQGPEFLTYFQNEAQLEKSRLLSDRFSAERPKGSFSTLEIQRTEQGDSAMYLCASPVGGGRTGELFFGEGSRLTVL.